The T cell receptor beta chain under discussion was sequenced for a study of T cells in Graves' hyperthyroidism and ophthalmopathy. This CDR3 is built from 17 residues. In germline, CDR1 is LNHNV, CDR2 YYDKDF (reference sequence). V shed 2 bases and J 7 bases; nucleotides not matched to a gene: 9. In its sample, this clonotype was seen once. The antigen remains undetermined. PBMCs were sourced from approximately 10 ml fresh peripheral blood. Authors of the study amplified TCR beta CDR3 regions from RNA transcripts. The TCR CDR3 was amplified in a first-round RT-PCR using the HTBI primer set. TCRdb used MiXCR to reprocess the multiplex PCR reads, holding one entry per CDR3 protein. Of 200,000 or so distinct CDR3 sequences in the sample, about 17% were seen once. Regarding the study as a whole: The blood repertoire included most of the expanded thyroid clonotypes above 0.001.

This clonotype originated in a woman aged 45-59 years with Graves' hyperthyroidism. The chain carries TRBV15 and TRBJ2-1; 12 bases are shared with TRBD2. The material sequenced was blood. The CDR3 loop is CATSRTRASGRANEQFF. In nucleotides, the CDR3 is TGTGCCACCAGCAGAACCCGTGCTAGCGGGAGGGCGAATGAGCAGTTCTTC.